This passage covers 10 T cell receptor beta chains from one sample sequenced in a study of blood T cell repertoires in COVID-19. Sequencing was performed with immunoSEQ multiplex PCR; in TCRdb, only in-frame clones are kept and a portion is missing. The data contain 150,000 to 200,000 clones, 85% of them singletons. Sequenced material: peripheral blood. The receptors originated from a human donor with acute or convalescent COVID-19. The donor label of this sample is uncertain.

J is TRBJ1-1 and V is TRBV6-5; D is unclear. CDR3 length: 13 residues. Trimming pared 6 bases from V and 3 bases from J, leaving 11 bases between. The germline gives CDR1 MNHEY, CDR2 SVGAGI. This CDR3 reads CASREGGHTEAFF. The CDR3 DNA follows: TGTGCCAGCAGGGAGGGAGGGCACACTGAAGCTTTCTTT.

This rearrangement joins TRBV7-8 to TRBJ1-4; TRBD1 matches 8 bases. The CDR3 spans 15 residues. CDR1 and CDR2 (germline): SGHVS, FQNEAQ. V shed 5 bases and J 6 bases; nucleotides not matched to a gene: 8. CDR3 DNA sequence: TGTGCCAGCAGCCGAGGACAGGGACGGCATGAAAAACTGTTTTTT. Translation gives CASSRGQGRHEKLFF.

The chain joins TRBV24-1 to TRBJ2-3; D ambiguous. Germline V gene sequence: CDR1 KGHDR, CDR2 SFDVKD. V lost 3 bases, J lost 0 bases, and 3 bases lay in between. CDR3 length equals 13 residues. In DNA, the CDR3 is TGTGCCACCAGTGATCCTAGCACAGATACGCAGTATTTT. Translating gives CATSDPSTDTQYF.

This chain uses TRBV5-1 with TRBJ2-1; 8 bases fit TRBD2. The germline V gene has CDR1 SGHRS and CDR2 YFSETQ. V was clipped by 1 base and J by 6 bases; unmatched bases: 9. The CDR3 runs 16 residues. CDR3 amino acids: CASSLYGGGPGNEQFF. The CDR3 region has the DNA TGCGCCAGCAGCTTGTACGGCGGGGGGCCCGGCAATGAGCAGTTCTTC.

This chain connects TRBV9 to TRBJ1-2; D call uncertain. CDR3 length equals 16 residues. Germline V gene data show CDR1 as SGDLS and CDR2 as YYNGEE. Trimming cost V 0 bases and J 4 bases, with 16 bases left between them. CDR3 sequence reads: CASSVDIRGKTYGYTF. The CDR3 bases are TGTGCCAGCAGCGTAGATATCAGAGGGAAGACCTATGGCTACACCTTC.

The chain recombines TRBV30 with TRBJ1-1; D uncertain. V was trimmed by 2 bases and J by 1 base, leaving 14 bases between them. The CDR3 totals 15 residues. The V gene's germline CDR1 is GTSNPN and CDR2 SVGIG (reference sequence). The CDR3 region has the DNA TGTGCCTGGAGTATGAAGTCTTACAGGAACACTGAAGCTTTCTTT. Amino acids: CAWSMKSYRNTEAFF.

The chain couples TRBV9 to TRBJ2-7; a weak D match, TRBD2 (6 bases). The germline V gene has CDR1 SGDLS and CDR2 YYNGEE. Trimming left V 2 bases short and J 7 bases short, with 13 bases between. The CDR3 has 13 amino acids. CDR3 protein: CASSVDPAGEQYF. The CDR3 region has the DNA TGTGCCAGCAGCGTGGACCCCGCGGGGGAGCAGTACTTC.

The chain couples TRBV5-6 to TRBJ1-2, with a possible D match to TRBD1 (5 bases). The CDR3 runs 16 residues. Trimming shortened V by 4 bases and J by 4 bases, and 20 bases separated the two germline ends. Germline CDR1 is SGHDT and CDR2 is YYEEEE. CDR3 sequence (DNA): TGTGCCAGCAGCACGTGGGGGGAGGGCCGTGGCTATGGCTACACCTTC. It is translated as CASSTWGEGRGYGYTF.

The chain carries TRBV2 and TRBJ1-5, with 7 bases that match TRBD1. CDR3 size: 16 residues. The V and J ends lost 6 bases and 4 bases, in that order; junction bases with no gene match: 12. The germline gives CDR1 SNHLY, CDR2 FYNNEI. The DNA of the CDR3 is TGTGCCAGCAGGATAGGGACAGTCTGGGGTAATCAGCCCCAGCATTTT. Translation: CASRIGTVWGNQPQHF.

The chain is built from TRBV2 and TRBJ2-1, with TRBD1 identical over 9 bases. Germline lookup yields CDR1 SNHLY and CDR2 FYNNEI. Losses at the gene ends were 4 bases for V and 7 bases for J; bases not matched to a gene: 2. The CDR3 runs to 13 residues. The CDR3 reads CASSADRGNEQFF. The CDR3 coding sequence is TGTGCCAGCAGTGCTGACAGGGGGAATGAGCAGTTCTTC.